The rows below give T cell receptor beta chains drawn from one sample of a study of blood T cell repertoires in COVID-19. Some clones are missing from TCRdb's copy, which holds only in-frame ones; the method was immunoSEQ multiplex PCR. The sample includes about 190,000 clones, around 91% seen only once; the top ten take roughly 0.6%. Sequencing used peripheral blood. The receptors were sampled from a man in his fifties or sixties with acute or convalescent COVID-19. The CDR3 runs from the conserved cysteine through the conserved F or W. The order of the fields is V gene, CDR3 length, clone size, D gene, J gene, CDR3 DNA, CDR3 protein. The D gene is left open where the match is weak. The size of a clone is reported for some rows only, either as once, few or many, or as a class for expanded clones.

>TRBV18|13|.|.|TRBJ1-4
TGTGCCAGCTCCGTGAGGGCTAATGAAAAACTGTTTTTT
CASSVRANEKLFF
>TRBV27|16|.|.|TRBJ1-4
TGTGCCAGCAGTTTATCGGCAGGGAATTCTAATGAAAAACTGTTTTTT
CASSLSAGNSNEKLFF
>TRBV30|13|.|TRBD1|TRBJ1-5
TGTGCCTGGACTAGACAGGGGCTTGAGCCCCAGCATTTT
CAWTRQGLEPQHF
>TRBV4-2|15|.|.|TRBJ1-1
TGTGCCAGCAGCCAAGAAACAGCTATGAACACTGAAGCTTTCTTT
CASSQETAMNTEAFF
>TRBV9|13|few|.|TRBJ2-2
TGTGCCAGCAGCCCTCTGGCCGCCGGGGAGCTGTTTTTT
CASSPLAAGELFF
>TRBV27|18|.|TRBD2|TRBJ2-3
TGTGCCAGCAGTCACGGACTAGCGGGAAGTGATGGCACAGATACGCAGTATTTT
CASSHGLAGSDGTDTQYF
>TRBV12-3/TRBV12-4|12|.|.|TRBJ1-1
TGTGCCAGCAGTTTAAGAGGGCCTGAAGCTTTCTTT
CASSLRGPEAFF
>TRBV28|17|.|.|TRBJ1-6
TGTGCCAGCAGTTTGTTGGAAGGGAGCTCCTATAATTCACCCCTCCACTTT
CASSLLEGSSYNSPLHF
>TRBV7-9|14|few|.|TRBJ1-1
TGTGCCAGCAGCTTAGGCAGGGCGAACACTGAAGCTTTCTTT
CASSLGRANTEAFF
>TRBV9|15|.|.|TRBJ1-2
.
CASSVGGGTTENTIF
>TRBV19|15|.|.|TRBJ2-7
TGTGCCAGTAGGGCGTCGGAGCGGCCCGCGGGAGAGCAGTACTTC
CASRASERPAGEQYF
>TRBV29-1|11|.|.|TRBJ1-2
TGCAGCGTGGGACAATACTATGGCTACACCTTC
CSVGQYYGYTF
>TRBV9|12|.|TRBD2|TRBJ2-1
TGTGCCAGCAGTGCCAGCGGGAAGGAGCAGTTCTTC
CASSASGKEQFF
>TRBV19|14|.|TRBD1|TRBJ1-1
TGTGCCAGTAGTTGGGGCTCAGGGGGCGCTGAAGCTTTCTTT
CASSWGSGGAEAFF
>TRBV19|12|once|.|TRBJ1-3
TGTGCCAGTTTAACAGCAGGAAACACCATATATTTT
CASLTAGNTIYF
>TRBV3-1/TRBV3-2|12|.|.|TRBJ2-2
TGTGCCAGCAGGCCGGAGGTCGGGGAGCTGTTTTTT
CASRPEVGELFF
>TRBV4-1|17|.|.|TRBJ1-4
TGCGCCAGCAGCCAAGATCGGGGATTATCAACTAATGAAAAACTGTTTTTT
CASSQDRGLSTNEKLFF
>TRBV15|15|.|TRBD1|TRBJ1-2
TGTGCCACCAGCAGGGAGACAGGGGGTAGCTATGGCTACACCTTC
CATSRETGGSYGYTF
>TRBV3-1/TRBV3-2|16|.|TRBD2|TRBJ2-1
TGTGCCAGCAGCCTTCCTAGCGGGAGGGCCCGCAATGAGCAGTTCTTC
CASSLPSGRARNEQFF
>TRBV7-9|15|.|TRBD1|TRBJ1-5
TGTGCCAGCAGCCAAGGGACAGGGTGGAATCAGCCCCAGCATTTT
CASSQGTGWNQPQHF
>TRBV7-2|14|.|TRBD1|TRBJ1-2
TGTGCCAGCAGCTTACTAAGGGGGCGGTATGGCTACACCTTC
CASSLLRGRYGYTF
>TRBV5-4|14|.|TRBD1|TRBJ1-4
TGTGCCAGCAGCCGGGACAGGGGACGGGAAAAACTGTTTTTT
CASSRDRGREKLFF
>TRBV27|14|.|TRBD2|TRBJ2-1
TGTGCCAGCAGTTCTAGCGGGAGTAGGGTTGAGCAGTTCTTC
CASSSSGSRVEQFF
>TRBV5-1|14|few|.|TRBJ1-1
TGCGCCAGCAGGGAAGGAGAGAGGTGGACTGAAGCTTTCTTT
CASREGERWTEAFF
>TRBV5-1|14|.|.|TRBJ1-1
TGCGCCAGCAGCTTGAAAGGGGTGGGCACTGAAGCTTTCTTT
CASSLKGVGTEAFF